This TCR beta chain emerged from a study of technical replicates of blood from several donors. Here immunoSEQ multiplex PCR was the method, and the copy in TCRdb shows in-frame clones only, minus some. The data contain about 88,000 clones, 85% to 95% of them singletons. V shed 5 bases and J 5 bases; nucleotides not matched to a gene: 12. The CDR3 is made up of 16 amino acids. The germline gives CDR1 MNHEY, CDR2 SMNVEV (reference sequence). V is TRBV27 and J is TRBJ2-5, with 9 bases that match TRBD1. Sequences were obtained from T cells isolated from PBMCs. This TCR derives from a human donor in good health. In DNA form, the CDR3 reads TGTGCCAGCAGTCGGCCCCAGACAGGGGGTTTGGAGACCCAGTACTTC. Its translation: CASSRPQTGGLETQYF.